This TCR beta chain came from a study of cytomegalovirus exposure and HLA in healthy donors. Per the germline V gene, CDR1 is MNHNY and CDR2 is SVGAGI (reference sequence). V trimming: 4 bases; J trimming: 0 bases; junction bases outside the gene matches: 5. This CDR3 is 15 amino acids long. Both 60 Vbeta primers and 13 Jbeta primers went into the PCR. Some clones are missing from TCRdb's copy, which holds only in-frame ones; the method was immunoSEQ multiplex PCR. Of 130,000 or so clones detected, around 8.5% appear once; the ten largest clones hold about 5.5%. This clone was observed a handful of times.

Sequencing was done on a sample of PBMCs. The V call is TRBV6-6, the J call TRBJ2-7; 8 positions match TRBD1. This TCR came from a man aged 35 to 55 in good health and CMV-seronegative. The CDR3 nucleotides read TGTGCCAGCAGTTCGGGCAGGGGGCCCTCCTACGAGCAGTACTTC. Translation gives CASSSGRGPSYEQYF.